This TCR beta chain emerged from a study of control samples from healthy donors and cancer patients. Looked up from germline, CDR1 is MNHEY and CDR2 is SVGAGI. The CDR3 is 13 amino acids. The V gene end was trimmed by 5 bases and the J gene end by 2 bases; junction bases not matched to a gene: 2. Profiling relied on immunoSEQ multiplex PCR, and the TCRdb table lists in-frame clones only, not all of them. In the table there are roughly 450,000 clones, 90% of which are singletons. This clonotype was sampled from a man aged 40-55 years with head and neck cancer. This chain links TRBV6-5 with TRBJ1-2; 7 bases agree with TRBD1. Sequenced sample: PBMCs. This chain's CDR3 is CASSPDRNYGYTF. In DNA form, the CDR3 reads TGTGCCAGCAGTCCGGACAGGAACTATGGCTACACCTTC.